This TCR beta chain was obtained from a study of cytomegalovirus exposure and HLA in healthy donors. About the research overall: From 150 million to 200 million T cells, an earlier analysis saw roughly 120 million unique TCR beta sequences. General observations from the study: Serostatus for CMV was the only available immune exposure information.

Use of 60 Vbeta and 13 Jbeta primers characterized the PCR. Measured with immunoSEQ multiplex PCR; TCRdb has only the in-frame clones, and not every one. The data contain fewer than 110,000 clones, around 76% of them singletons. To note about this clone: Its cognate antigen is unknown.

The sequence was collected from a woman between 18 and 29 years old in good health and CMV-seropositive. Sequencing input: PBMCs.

CDR3 sequence: CASSVAPQTGGNTEAFF. The CDR3 coding sequence is TGTGCCAGCAGCGTAGCTCCCCAGACAGGGGGGAACACTGAAGCTTTCTTT. This chain links TRBV9 with TRBJ1-1, with 9 bases that match TRBD1. Germline V gene sequence: CDR1 SGDLS, CDR2 YYNGEE. The length of the CDR3 is 17 residues. Trimming at V came to 0 bases and at J to 1 base, leaving 7 bases not matched to a gene.